Listed here are 17 T cell receptor beta chains from one sample, sequenced in a study of cytomegalovirus exposure and HLA in healthy donors. The PCR was carried out with 60 Vbeta primers and 13 Jbeta primers. Method: immunoSEQ multiplex PCR; TCRdb's copy keeps in-frame clones and lacks some. The table shows 90,000 to 150,000 clones, with approximately 80% occurring only once. The specimen sequenced was PBMCs. The receptors stem from a human donor in good health.

V usage is TRBV6-4 and J usage is TRBJ1-5; D is unresolved. Germline V gives CDR1 MRHNA, CDR2 SNTAGT. The CDR3 length is 13 residues. The ends were cut back, 2 bases at V and 3 bases at J, with 5 bases in the middle. The CDR3 DNA reads as TGTGCCAGCAGTGACGAGCCCAATCAGCCCCAGCATTTT. Translated, it gives CASSDEPNQPQHF.

Only a few counts were recorded for this clone. In DNA, the CDR3 is TGCGCCAGCAGCTTGGCCCCTGGGACAGGGGGCGCGAATTCGTACGAGCAGTACTTC. This codes for CASSLAPGTGGANSYEQYF. This sequence joins TRBV5-1 and TRBJ2-7; TRBD1 matches 12 bases. The CDR3 is 19 amino acids. Germline V lookup: CDR1 SGHRS, CDR2 YFSETQ. V trimming: 0 bases; J trimming: 4 bases; junction bases outside the gene matches: 14.

The chain combines TRBV6-1 with TRBJ1-4; TRBD1 might be the D (5 bases). The CDR3 length is 16 residues. From germline, CDR1 is MNHNS and CDR2 SASEGT. Between the trimmed V and J ends, which lost 0 bases and 0 bases, there was a span of 8 bases. Here the CDR3 DNA reads TGTGCCAGCAGTGAAGCCCAGGGCGCAACTAATGAAAAACTGTTTTTT. Translation: CASSEAQGATNEKLFF.

Here the CDR3 reads CASSQVQGANYGYTF. CDR3 sequence (DNA): TGTGCCAGCAGCCAAGTACAGGGGGCTAACTATGGCTACACCTTC. The chain is built from TRBV14 and TRBJ1-2; 8 bases align to TRBD1. With V trimmed by 1 base and J by 0 bases, 1 base remained unmatched. Germline loops: CDR1 SGHDN, CDR2 FVKESK. This CDR3 has 15 amino acids. Full variable domain (missing parts from reference TRBV14 and TRBJ1-2): EAGVTQFPSHSVIEKGQTVTLRCDPISGHDNLYWYRRVMGKEIKFLLHFVKESKQDESGMPNNRFLAERTGGTYSTLKVQPAELEDSGVYFCASSQVQGANYGYTFGSGTRLTVV.

The CDR3 DNA reads as TGTGCCAGTAGTCCGGGGGTGAGGGCTGAAGCTTTCTTT. It translates to CASSPGVRAEAFF. The rearrangement joins TRBV19 to TRBJ1-1; perhaps TRBD1 as D (5 bases). The CDR3 contains 13 residues. Trimming removed 5 bases at V and 6 bases at J, with 13 bases between. The V gene's germline CDR1 is LNHDA and CDR2 SQIVND (reference sequence).

The chain employs TRBV6-6 and TRBJ1-1; 8 bases line up with TRBD1. V lost 5 bases and J lost 1; bases outside the gene matches: 6. In germline, CDR1 is MNHNY, CDR2 SVGAGI (reference sequence). This CDR3 region has 15 residues. CDR3 sequence reads: CASSRGQGANTEAFF. For the CDR3, the DNA is TGTGCCAGCAGTAGAGGACAGGGAGCGAACACTGAAGCTTTCTTT.

The table lists this clone with a few counts. V usage is TRBV2 and J usage is TRBJ1-4; 8 nucleotides align to TRBD1. V shed 7 bases and J 4 bases; nucleotides not matched to a gene: 20. CDR1 is SNHLY, CDR2 FYNNEI, per germline. This CDR3 has 19 amino acids. The DNA of the CDR3 is TGTGCCAGCACCCAAGGGGCAGGGGGCTCTTACTTGGATAATGAAAAACTGTTTTTT. Encoded protein: CASTQGAGGSYLDNEKLFF.

The rearrangement joins TRBV2 to TRBJ2-7; D not resolved. Looked up from germline, CDR1 is SNHLY and CDR2 is FYNNEI. The CDR3 loop spans 16 amino acids. Trimming took off 2 bases at V and 3 bases at J, with 17 bases between the two ends. The CDR3, as DNA: TGTGCCAGCAGTGAAATTACGGCGACACGGAACTACGAGCAGTACTTC. This encodes CASSEITATRNYEQYF.

The chain recombines TRBV19 with TRBJ1-5, with a tentative D call TRBD1 (6 bases). Germline V gene lookup returns CDR1 LNHDA and CDR2 SQIVND (reference sequence). The V gene lost 10 bases and the J gene lost 3 bases, with 13 bases spanning the gap. The CDR3 sequence is 13 residues long. Written as DNA, the CDR3 is TGTGCCACTGCAGACAGGTACAATCAGCCCCAGCATTTT. Translation gives CATADRYNQPQHF.

V is TRBV5-4 and J is TRBJ1-2, with TRBD1 as a possible D gene (6 bases). This CDR3 is built from 17 residues. Germline V gene data show CDR1 as SGHNT and CDR2 as YYREEE (reference sequence). Trimming shortened V by 4 bases and J by 0 bases, and 19 bases separated the two germline ends. The CDR3 DNA follows: TGTGCCAGCAGCGGGGGCGTGGGGGTTGATGCTAACTATGGCTACACCTTC. This codes for CASSGGVGVDANYGYTF.

The chain employs TRBV19 and TRBJ1-6, with D maybe TRBD1 (5 bases). The germline V gene encodes CDR1 LNHDA and CDR2 SQIVND (reference sequence). Deletions cut 11 bases from V and 7 bases from J, with 15 bases between. There are 13 residues in the CDR3. Here the CDR3 DNA reads TGTGCCGCAACCGGGGGAACCAATTCACCCCTCCACTTT. This codes for CAATGGTNSPLHF.

The chain recombines TRBV7-8 with TRBJ1-2; D is ambiguous. Trimming cost V 5 bases and J 8 bases, with 12 bases left between them. The CDR3 covers 12 residues. Germline values: CDR1 SGHVS, CDR2 FQNEAQ. CDR3 in DNA: TGTGCCAGCAGCCTTACGCGGGAGGGCTACACCTTC. Amino acids: CASSLTREGYTF.

On this clone itself: Germline and junction disagree at one end, which may indicate a read error. V is TRBV7-9 and J is TRBJ1-4; tentatively, D is TRBD1 (6 bases). The CDR3 is made up of 13 amino acids. The V gene's germline CDR1 is SEHNR and CDR2 FQNEAQ (reference sequence). This chain's CDR3 is CSSSLGGVEKLFF. The CDR3 DNA sequence: TGTTCCAGCAGCTTAGGGGGGGTCGAAAAACTGTTTTTT.

The chain recombines TRBV7-9 with TRBJ2-7; 7 nucleotides line up with TRBD1. The junction had 9 bases not matched to a gene; V was cut back by 3 bases and J by 7 bases. The CDR3 runs 14 residues. Germline CDR1 SEHNR, CDR2 FQNEAQ (reference sequence). The CDR3 sequence is CASSFETGLDEQYF. The DNA for the CDR3 is TGTGCCAGCAGCTTTGAGACAGGGCTGGATGAGCAGTACTTC.

The chain recombines TRBV11-3 with TRBJ2-3; D might be TRBD2 (5 bases). V was shortened by 3 bases and J by 2 bases, with 12 bases between the two germline ends. Looked up from germline, CDR1 is SGHNT and CDR2 is YENEEA. This CDR3 is 15 amino acids long. CDR3 sequence reads: CASSLDGLLTDTQYF. The CDR3 coding sequence is TGTGCCAGCAGCTTGGACGGACTTCTCACAGATACGCAGTATTTT.

The chain uses TRBV21-1 and TRBJ2-7; the table's D call TRBD2 went unverified against the DNA. TRBV21-1 is designated a pseudogene. This CDR3 is 19 amino acids long. CDR3 residues: CASSKAIRAGGGSSYEQYF. CDR3 sequence (DNA): TGTGCCAGCAGCAAGGCCATACGGGCGGGCGGAGGATCCTCCTACGAGCAGTACTTC.

This chain uses TRBV27 with TRBJ1-3; D is perhaps TRBD1 (6 bases). The CDR3 spans 14 residues. From germline, CDR1 is MNHEY and CDR2 SMNVEV (reference sequence). Trimming stripped 5 bases from V and 3 bases from J, with 11 bases between. The CDR3 nucleotides are TGTGCCAGCAGTCCCAACAGGGTTGGAAACACCATATATTTT. This codes for CASSPNRVGNTIYF.